What follows is one T cell receptor beta chain and its context. The specificity of this receptor is unknown. A junction end diverges from the germline sequence, so it may reflect a read error. The data originate from a study of cytomegalovirus exposure and HLA in healthy donors (dated by TCRdb to about 2017). About the investigation overall: According to an earlier analysis of 450 to 650 of the donors, 150 million to 200 million T cells yielded 90 million to 140 million unique TCR beta sequences and roughly 280 Gb of sequence data. Roughly 300 gigabases of sequencing data and 70 million to 95 million unique TCR sequences made up an early release that covered 500 to 650 HLA-typed donors. Of the roughly 400 genotyped donors, 65% to 90% were placed in the genetic ancestry cluster associated with self-reported Caucasian donors. The aim of the study was to test whether cataloging public T cell receptors could identify signatures of past pathogen exposure. The T cell repertoires of 550 to 850 subjects were profiled by immunosequencing and related to cytomegalovirus serostatus. A separate validation cohort of 100 to 150 different subjects was used in addition to the approximately 670-subject first cohort. The study combined high-throughput TCR immunosequencing, statistical association of individual TCRs with disease status, and machine learning to predict cytomegalovirus infection status. A later analysis re-examined previously published TCR beta repertoires from roughly 650 donors and added high-resolution HLA genotyping to investigate patterns of TCR occurrence. In the later analysis, no new phenotypic data were used to find candidate immune exposures; instead, reliance was placed on TCR beta sequences and their occurrence across donors. An earlier analysis of approximately 630 of the donors applied high-throughput TCR beta sequencing to assess whether each TCR beta V gene segment acted as functional or pseudogenic. Donor age, sex, ethnicity and CMV serostatus were compiled together with the repertoire data. A later genetic analysis used genome-wide SNP genotypes for about 65% of the roughly 700 donors, treating that subset as a discovery cohort. Every discovery cohort repertoire had been produced on one sequencing platform. HLA typing included class I and class II loci at four-digit resolution. The number of donors typed differed by locus, with roughly 620-630 for A, B, C, DRB1 and DQB1, more than 500 for DQA1, under 610 for DPA1, and over 400 for DPB1. Because of strong linkage in the cohort, 5 or 6 DR-DQ haplotypes were treated as single units for association and clustering. Across around 400 genotyped donors of the cohort, an average of about 220,000 unique TCR beta nucleotide sequences per donor were sequenced, and roughly 20% of those sequences were non-productive.

The library was produced with the immunoSEQ multiplex PCR assay. For the multiplex PCR, a mixture combining 60 forward primers for TCR Vbeta segments and 13 reverse primers for TCR Jbeta segments was used. The CDR3 region of rearranged TCR beta genes was amplified from genomic DNA with a multiplex PCR assay. The amplified TCR beta libraries were sequenced on the Illumina HiSeq System as 87-base-pair reads. The authors' pipeline ran thus. A later analysis counted about 82 million unique TCR beta chains across the 550 to 750 repertoires, and approximately 11 million of these chains were shared by at least two donors. Raw reads were error-corrected and collapsed into unique sequences by a nearest-neighbor algorithm in which closely related sequences were merged to remove PCR and sequencing errors. Alignment of CDR3 sequences to IMGT reference sequences was used to assign V, D and J gene segments. For a sequence to be retained, a match of at least six nucleotides to both a V gene segment and a J gene segment was required. Rearrangements were called productive when the CDR3 lacked stop codons and stayed in frame with V and J; all others were non-productive. Following IMGT convention, CDR3 was defined as the stretch from the second conserved V-encoded cysteine to the conserved J-encoded phenylalanine. In an earlier analysis of more than 550 of the donors, sequences lacking an unambiguous match to a single V gene segment were excluded. In an earlier analysis of approximately 610 of the donors, V segments were called functional above 56.7% productive rearrangements and were called segregating when the between-donor standard deviation exceeded 5%. A statistical classification framework was built to diagnose cytomegalovirus status from the catalog of TCR beta chain sequences. A later analysis assigned V and J genes by comparing TCR nucleotide sequences with IMGT/GENE-DB human TR gene sequences. In a later analysis, CDR3 sequences and most-parsimonious VDJ recombination scenarios were assigned using the TCRdist pipeline. In a later analysis, every TCR beta chain was defined by the combination of its CDR3 amino acid sequence and its V-gene family, and reads without a unique V-gene family were dropped. A later analysis removed 592 highly shared, low-generation-probability nucleotide sequences to deal with suspected cross-contamination and a sequencing artifact. In a later analysis, a clonal expansion index was calculated for each public chain from normalized within-repertoire ranks of inferred template counts. A later analysis computed generation probabilities with a VDJ recombination model fitted to out-of-frame rearrangements, and checked the results against IGoR. Hypergeometric tests were used in a later analysis to score TCR-TCR, TCR-HLA and TCR-CMV co-occurrence, with a repertoire-size bias correction applied to the TCR pairs. To estimate false discovery rates, a later analysis permuted the HLA or CMV assignments 20 times. In a later analysis, co-occurring TCRs were grouped using DBSCAN, and TCRdist sequence similarity was added for clustering within HLA-allele-positive subsets. For co-occurrence clustering, repertoires with fewer than 30,000 or more than 120,000 public chains were excluded, along with 5 or 6 repertoires with anomalous nucleotide sharing. This is the immuneACCESS table as TCRdb keeps it, with only in-frame sequences that have V and J called. A part of the clones is gone; compared with another copy, unresolved V genes explain less than half, and the rest is unexplained. V, J and clone size were drawn from that table, and D and trimming were deduced from the DNA. This sample comprises about 78,000 clones, approximately 70% of them detected only once. In total, the top ten clones hold approximately 10% of the sample.

The germline V gene (reference sequence) supplies CDR1 SEHNR and CDR2 FQNEAQ. The CDR3, cysteine through phenylalanine, is 12 amino acids long. Only the CDR3 DNA is retained, 36 bases long and in frame from the first base. The paper's findings and limits, for the study overall: Only TCR beta chains were sequenced in this cohort, and the absence of alpha or paired-chain data limited detectable features. HLA typing was unavailable for some donors at each locus, so association tests used only the typed subset. The presence/absence analyses assumed that sequencing depth was roughly uniform across donors, and that assumption may not be true. Linkage disequilibrium might explain the correlated functional status among segregating V segments, but an unknown experimental factor could not be ruled out. Most TCR sequences were observed very rarely across donors, whereas some public TCRs were present in many individuals. In a later analysis, HLA-associated TCR beta chains showed more clonal expansion and lower generation probabilities than non-associated chains that were equally common. The classifier was reported to diagnose cytomegalovirus status with high specificity and sensitivity in both the original cohort and the validation cohort. When HLA alleles, especially DR and DQ, strongly co-occurred, attributing TCR associations to individual alleles was difficult. A group of highly shared sequence variants was considered likely to be a technical artifact of the sequencing pipeline. A later analysis found that TCR association rates varied across HLA loci, with DRB1 alleles showing the most associated TCRs and HLA-C alleles the fewest. At a false discovery rate of 0.05, a later analysis linked some 18,000 TCR beta sequences to specific HLA alleles. A later genetic analysis associated a missense DCLRE1C variant with V-gene and J-gene trimming of TCR beta chains, and an independent cohort replicated the association. A further reported finding was that TCR beta sequences accurately predicted the HLA-A and HLA-B alleles for most subjects in the first cohort. The study listed 170 or so TCR beta chains as associated with cytomegalovirus. Because counts were too low, seventeen rarely observed V segments, including chromosome 9 orphons, were excluded from the earlier analysis of around 640 of the donors. It was suggested by the authors that the approach could potentially be generalized to other disease states and immunological phenotypes. In a later genetic analysis, fewer N-insertions in productive TCRs were reported among donors in an Asian-associated ancestry cluster than the approximately 710-donor mean. The 87-base-pair reads could not distinguish some IMGT-functional V segments, including TRBV6-2 and TRBV6-3, so those segments were excluded. According to a later analysis, parvovirus B19, influenza, CMV and Epstein-Barr virus appeared linked to several top co-occurrence clusters. According to a later analysis, most CMV-associated TCR beta chains appeared to be HLA-restricted, and the HLA associations seemed to be driven largely by CMV exposure. In vitro tests confirmed that a few of the cytomegalovirus-associated TCR beta chains recognize cytomegalovirus antigens. In an earlier analysis of approximately 590 of the donors, most TCR beta V segments appeared in productive rearrangements about 90% or about 30% of the time, broadly matching IMGT annotations. The only immune exposure information available for the cohort was CMV serostatus.

The cohort comprised 670 or so healthy bone marrow donors. At the time of sampling, all cohort members were nominally healthy, though unrecorded immune exposures were likely present. The donor tested CMV seropositive, placing the donor among the 250 to 350 seropositive members of the cohort. A peripheral blood sample was provided by each donor, and peripheral blood mononuclear cells were used for TCR beta sequencing. The Qiagen DNeasy Blood Extraction Kit was used to extract genomic DNA from the blood cell samples. This sequence uses TRBV7-9 and TRBJ2-3; the D gene assignment is ambiguous. Input material: PBMCs. The TCR comes from a middle-aged woman in good health and CMV-seropositive. The CDR3 region: CSSSPPDDSQYF. The bases read TGTTCCAGCAGCCCCCCAGATGATTCGCAGTATTTT.